This is a list of T cell receptor beta chains from one sample in a study of blood T cell repertoires in COVID-19. Here immunoSEQ multiplex PCR was the method, and the copy in TCRdb shows in-frame clones only, minus some. Here the sample spans tens of thousands of clones, around 87% being singletons. The sequencing input was peripheral blood. The source is a man aged 55 to 70 with acute or convalescent COVID-19. Both conserved end residues are part of each CDR3. The order of the fields is D gene, V gene, J gene, clone size, CDR3 protein, CDR3 DNA. D genes are given only for firm matches. Some rows have no size entry. The others give once, few or many, or a class for an expanded clone.

d_call: .
v_call: TRBV5-4
j_call: TRBJ2-6
clone_size: .
cdr3_aa: CASSSQGSGANVLTF
cdr3_nt: TGTGCCAGCAGCTCCCAGGGCTCTGGGGCCAACGTCCTGACTTTC

d_call: TRBD1
v_call: TRBV5-4
j_call: TRBJ2-3
clone_size: .
cdr3_aa: CASRPTPRDRGTDTQYF
cdr3_nt: TGTGCCAGCAGACCGACTCCCCGGGACAGGGGCACAGATACGCAGTATTTT

d_call: TRBD1
v_call: TRBV7-2
j_call: TRBJ1-1
clone_size: .
cdr3_aa: CASSPPGGSEAFF
cdr3_nt: TGTGCCAGCAGCCCCCCAGGGGGCTCTGAAGCTTTCTTT

d_call: TRBD1
v_call: TRBV7-6
j_call: TRBJ1-1
clone_size: .
cdr3_aa: CASSLGPGQGGPNTEAFF
cdr3_nt: TGTGCCAGCAGCTTAGGGCCGGGACAGGGTGGCCCGAACACTGAAGCTTTCTTT

d_call: .
v_call: TRBV29-1
j_call: TRBJ1-3
clone_size: .
cdr3_aa: CSVEPDISGNTIYF
cdr3_nt: TGCAGCGTTGAACCGGACATATCTGGAAACACCATATATTTT

d_call: TRBD1
v_call: TRBV6-1
j_call: TRBJ2-2
clone_size: .
cdr3_aa: CASSEGTGGSTGELFF
cdr3_nt: TGTGCCAGCAGTGAAGGGACAGGGGGGAGCACCGGGGAGCTGTTTTTT

d_call: .
v_call: TRBV5-4
j_call: TRBJ1-5
clone_size: .
cdr3_aa: CASSFPGDNQPQHF
cdr3_nt: TGTGCCAGCAGCTTTCCAGGCGACAATCAGCCCCAGCATTTT

d_call: .
v_call: TRBV6-2/TRBV6-3
j_call: TRBJ2-7
clone_size: .
cdr3_aa: CASSPTSFEQYF
cdr3_nt: TGTGCCAGCAGTCCCACTAGTTTCGAGCAGTACTTC

d_call: TRBD1
v_call: TRBV5-6
j_call: TRBJ1-5
clone_size: .
cdr3_aa: CASSRDRAGQPQHF
cdr3_nt: TGTGCCAGCAGCCGAGACAGGGCGGGTCAGCCCCAGCATTTT

d_call: TRBD2
v_call: TRBV27
j_call: TRBJ2-2
clone_size: .
cdr3_aa: CASSWGEGTGELFF
cdr3_nt: TGTGCCAGCAGTTGGGGGGAGGGTACCGGGGAGCTGTTTTTT

d_call: .
v_call: TRBV14
j_call: TRBJ1-1
clone_size: .
cdr3_aa: CASSQGQGLNTEAFF
cdr3_nt: TGTGCCAGCAGCCAAGGGCAGGGTTTGAACACTGAAGCTTTCTTT

d_call: TRBD1
v_call: TRBV18
j_call: TRBJ2-7
clone_size: .
cdr3_aa: CASSRQGAGEQYF
cdr3_nt: TGTGCCAGCTCACGACAGGGGGCGGGCGAGCAGTACTTC

d_call: .
v_call: TRBV15
j_call: TRBJ2-7
clone_size: .
cdr3_aa: CATSRDREAYEQYF
cdr3_nt: TGTGCCACCAGCAGAGACAGGGAGGCCTACGAGCAGTACTTC

d_call: TRBD1
v_call: TRBV7-8
j_call: TRBJ1-5
clone_size: .
cdr3_aa: CASSPPGGYQPQHF
cdr3_nt: TGTGCCAGCAGCCCCCCAGGGGGCTATCAGCCCCAGCATTTT

d_call: TRBD1
v_call: TRBV5-6
j_call: TRBJ1-1
clone_size: once
cdr3_aa: CASSLTGGQAFF
cdr3_nt: TGTGCCAGCAGCTTGACAGGGGGGCAAGCTTTCTTT

d_call: TRBD1
v_call: TRBV6-5
j_call: TRBJ1-3
clone_size: .
cdr3_aa: CASSPQGEGGNTIYF
cdr3_nt: TGTGCCAGCAGCCCACAGGGGGAAGGTGGAAACACCATATATTTT

d_call: TRBD1
v_call: TRBV14
j_call: TRBJ1-6
clone_size: .
cdr3_aa: CASSQSGGSYNSPLHF
cdr3_nt: TGTGCCAGCAGCCAATCAGGGGGCTCCTATAATTCACCCCTCCACTTT

d_call: .
v_call: TRBV6-5
j_call: TRBJ1-1
clone_size: .
cdr3_aa: CASSRGVDAFF
cdr3_nt: TGTGCCAGCAGTCGCGGGGTCGACGCTTTCTTT

d_call: .
v_call: TRBV12-5
j_call: TRBJ1-2
clone_size: .
cdr3_aa: CASGLGDATTHTF
cdr3_nt: TGTGCTAGTGGTTTAGGAGACGCAACGACCCACACCTTC

d_call: .
v_call: TRBV7-2
j_call: TRBJ1-2
clone_size: few
cdr3_aa: CASSNRGGYGYTF
cdr3_nt: TGTGCCAGCAGTAATCGGGGGGGTTATGGCTACACCTTC

d_call: TRBD2
v_call: TRBV19
j_call: TRBJ2-4
clone_size: .
cdr3_aa: CASRTPGLAGPAHPDIQYF
cdr3_nt: TGTGCCAGTAGAACTCCGGGACTAGCGGGGCCCGCCCATCCCGACATTCAGTACTTC

d_call: TRBD1
v_call: TRBV3-1/TRBV3-2
j_call: TRBJ1-1
clone_size: .
cdr3_aa: CASSHTTGKDTEAFF
cdr3_nt: TGTGCCAGCAGCCATACGACAGGGAAGGACACTGAAGCTTTCTTT

d_call: .
v_call: TRBV5-1
j_call: TRBJ1-1
clone_size: .
cdr3_aa: CASSLNAENTEAFF
cdr3_nt: TGCGCCAGCAGCTTGAACGCGGAGAACACTGAAGCTTTCTTT

d_call: .
v_call: TRBV7-2
j_call: TRBJ1-1
clone_size: .
cdr3_aa: CASSLAFRREAFF
cdr3_nt: TGTGCCAGCAGCTTAGCCTTCCGCAGAGAAGCTTTCTTT

d_call: .
v_call: TRBV21-1
j_call: TRBJ2-7
clone_size: .
cdr3_aa: CASSKGGLCNYEQYF
cdr3_nt: TGTGCCAGCAGCAAAGGGGGACTTTGCAACTACGAGCAGTACTTC

d_call: .
v_call: TRBV7-2
j_call: TRBJ1-1
clone_size: .
cdr3_aa: CASSPHRDTMNTEAFF
cdr3_nt: TGTGCCAGCAGCCCCCACCGGGACACTATGAACACTGAAGCTTTCTTT

d_call: TRBD1
v_call: TRBV24-1
j_call: TRBJ2-5
clone_size: .
cdr3_aa: CATSDPTGAQETQYF
cdr3_nt: TGTGCCACCAGTGATCCGACAGGGGCACAAGAGACCCAGTACTTC

d_call: .
v_call: TRBV29-1
j_call: TRBJ1-2
clone_size: .
cdr3_aa: CSVEDLGTEGYGYTF
cdr3_nt: TGCAGCGTTGAAGATCTCGGCACAGAGGGTTATGGCTACACCTTC

d_call: .
v_call: TRBV28
j_call: TRBJ1-3
clone_size: .
cdr3_aa: CASSTPGTFLTGNTIYF
cdr3_nt: TGTGCCAGCAGTACCCCCGGGACATTTTTAACTGGAAACACCATATATTTT

d_call: TRBD2
v_call: TRBV5-4
j_call: TRBJ2-7
clone_size: .
cdr3_aa: CASSPTSGGGSREQYF
cdr3_nt: TGTGCCAGCAGCCCTACTAGCGGGGGAGGTTCTAGAGAGCAGTACTTC

d_call: .
v_call: TRBV12-5
j_call: TRBJ2-7
clone_size: .
cdr3_aa: CASGLRSQGFGQYF
cdr3_nt: TGTGCTAGTGGTTTGAGGTCTCAGGGGTTTGGGCAGTACTTC

d_call: .
v_call: TRBV5-1
j_call: TRBJ1-1
clone_size: .
cdr3_aa: CASSKDALGVNTEAFF
cdr3_nt: TGCGCCAGCAGCAAGGACGCATTGGGAGTGAACACTGAAGCTTTCTTT